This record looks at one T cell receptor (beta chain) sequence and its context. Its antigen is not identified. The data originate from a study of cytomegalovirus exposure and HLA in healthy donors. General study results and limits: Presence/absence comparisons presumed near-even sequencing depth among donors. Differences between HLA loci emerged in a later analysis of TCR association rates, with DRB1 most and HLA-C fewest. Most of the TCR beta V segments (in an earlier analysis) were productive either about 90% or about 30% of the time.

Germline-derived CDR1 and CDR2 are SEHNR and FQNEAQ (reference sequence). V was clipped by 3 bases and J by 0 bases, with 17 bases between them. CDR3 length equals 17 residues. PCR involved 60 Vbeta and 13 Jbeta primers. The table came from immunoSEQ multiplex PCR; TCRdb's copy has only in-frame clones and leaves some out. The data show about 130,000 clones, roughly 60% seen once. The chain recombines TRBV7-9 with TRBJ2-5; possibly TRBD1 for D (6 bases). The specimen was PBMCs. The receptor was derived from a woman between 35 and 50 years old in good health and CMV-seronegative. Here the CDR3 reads CASSFRTGTPYQETQYF. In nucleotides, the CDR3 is TGTGCCAGCAGCTTCAGGACCGGGACACCCTACCAAGAGACCCAGTACTTC.